This is a list of T cell receptor beta chains from one sample in a study of metastatic and nonmetastatic thyroid tumors. TCRdb re-processed the PCR reads through MiXCR. Of 15,000 to 20,000 clones listed, 31% are singletons. Sequenced input: blood. The receptors were sampled from a female donor with papillary thyroid cancer or a benign thyroid nodule (not recorded which). Some clones in this sample may be carry-over from other donors' samples. Each CDR3 is given with its conserved first and last residue. Fields, in order: J gene, CDR3 length, clone size, D gene, V gene, CDR3 DNA, CDR3 protein. A D gene is named only where the DNA matches it firmly. Some rows have no size entry. The others give once, few or many, or a class for an expanded clone.

TRBJ2-1	18	NA	TRBD1	TRBV5-1	TGCGCCAGCAGCTTGGCGGGACAGGGGGCCAACCTGGACAATGAGCAGTTCTTC	CASSLAGQGANLDNEQFF
TRBJ1-1	14	medium-sized	NA	TRBV6-1	TGTGCCACCCTACGGGAGCGAATGAACACTGAAGCTTTCTTT	CATLRERMNTEAFF
TRBJ2-4	12	few	NA	TRBV7-2	TGTGCCAGCAGCCTAGTGGTAAACATTCAGTACTTC	CASSLVVNIQYF
TRBJ2-7	14	NA	TRBD2	TRBV6-1	TGTGCCAGCAGTGATAGCGGGAGTGTCCCCGAGCAGTACTTC	CASSDSGSVPEQYF
TRBJ1-6	17	few	NA	TRBV6-1	TGTGCCAGCAGTCCGGGGGCCGGGTATTACTATAATTCACCCCTCCACTTT	CASSPGAGYYYNSPLHF
TRBJ2-1	18	many	TRBD2	TRBV7-2	TGTGCCAGCAGCTTAGCACTAGCGGGGGGGCTGACCTACAATGAGCAGTTCTTC	CASSLALAGGLTYNEQFF
TRBJ2-3	15	many	NA	TRBV4-1	TGCGCCAGCGGCCAAGGAGGGGGGGCGACAGATACGCAGTATTTT	CASGQGGGATDTQYF
TRBJ2-7	13	NA	NA	TRBV11-2	TGTGCCAGCAGCCAACTGAAGACCCCCGAGCAGTACTTC	CASSQLKTPEQYF
TRBJ1-6	13	medium-sized	TRBD1	TRBV12-3/TRBV12-4	TGTGCCAGCAGGCAGGGGGGCAGTTCACCCCTCCACTTT	CASRQGGSSPLHF
TRBJ2-5	13	many	NA	TRBV18	TGTGCCAGCTCACCGGGGGAAAAAGAGACCCAGTACTTC	CASSPGEKETQYF
TRBJ2-1	16	NA	NA	TRBV7-1	TGTGCCAGCAGTCAGCGCCGGACGAACTCCTACAATGAGCAGTTCTTC	CASSQRRTNSYNEQFF
TRBJ2-6	18	many	NA	TRBV7-3	TGTGCCAGCAGCTTCGTGGCGGATCACCTCTCTGGGGCCAACGTCCTGACTTTC	CASSFVADHLSGANVLTF
TRBJ2-1	18	NA	NA	TRBV12-3/TRBV12-4	TGTGCCAGCAGCAGGGGGGGGGAGCGGGGCGGCCCTTACAATGAGCAGTTCTTC	CASSRGGERGGPYNEQFF
TRBJ2-1	14	few	NA	TRBV7-3	TGTGCCAGCAGCACCACGCGGGGCAACAATGAGCAGTTCTTC	CASSTTRGNNEQFF
TRBJ2-2	15	NA	NA	TRBV4-2	TGTGCCAGCAGCCAAGTTAACAGGGCCACCGGGGAGCTGTTTTTT	CASSQVNRATGELFF
TRBJ2-5	16	NA	NA	TRBV11-2	TGTGCCAGCAGCTTAGATCTCGGGAGAACTCAAGAGACCCAGTACTTC	CASSLDLGRTQETQYF
TRBJ2-7	16	NA	NA	TRBV5-1	TGCGCCAGCAGACAAACGACAGTCCGTAGCTCCTACGAGCAGTACTTC	CASRQTTVRSSYEQYF
TRBJ2-7	15	NA	NA	TRBV5-4	TGTGCCAGCAGCCGAGGCCCCCTTAGGTGGGATGAGCAGTACTTC	CASSRGPLRWDEQYF
TRBJ2-1	15	few	TRBD1	TRBV4-2	TGTGCCAGCAGCCAAGATGGACAGGTCCACAATGAGCAGTTCTTC	CASSQDGQVHNEQFF
TRBJ2-1	15	NA	TRBD2	TRBV9	TGTGCCAGCAGCGTATACGCGGGGGGGCCAAATGAGCAGTTCTTC	CASSVYAGGPNEQFF
TRBJ1-5	14	NA	NA	TRBV5-5	TGTGCCAGCAGTTTGCGTGATGGGAATCAGCCCCAGCATTTT	CASSLRDGNQPQHF
TRBJ2-2	16	NA	TRBD2	TRBV4-2	TGTGCCAGCAGTGATATAGCGGGGGGACAGACCGGGGAGCTGTTTTTT	CASSDIAGGQTGELFF
TRBJ1-3	13	medium-sized	NA	TRBV20-1	TGCAGTGCTAGGGGACTCTCTGGAAACACCATATATTTT	CSARGLSGNTIYF
TRBJ1-5	14	NA	NA	TRBV6-1	TGTGCCAGCAGGGAGGACAGCCGCAATCAGCCCCAGCATTTT	CASREDSRNQPQHF
TRBJ2-2	20	NA	NA	TRBV19	TGTGCCAGTAGTGCAATAGTACCTCTTAAGGGCGGATACAGCACCGGGGAGCTGTTTTTT	CASSAIVPLKGGYSTGELFF
TRBJ1-3	13	once	TRBD1	TRBV30	TGTGCCTGGGGACAGGGCTCTGGAAACACCATATATTTT	CAWGQGSGNTIYF
TRBJ2-1	14	few	TRBD1	TRBV2	TGTGCCAGCAGAGAATCTACAGGGGACAATGAGCAGTTCTTC	CASRESTGDNEQFF
TRBJ1-5	16	many	NA	TRBV3-1	TGTGCCAGCAGCCAAGAAGCGGGTTTGAGCAATCAGCCCCAGCATTTT	CASSQEAGLSNQPQHF
TRBJ2-3	16	medium-sized	NA	TRBV6-1	TGTGCCAGCAGAATACGCGGGGACAGTTACACAGATACGCAGTATTTT	CASRIRGDSYTDTQYF
TRBJ1-6	13	many	NA	TRBV7-9	TGTGCCAGCACCATGGGGGGTGATTCACCCCTCCACTTT	CASTMGGDSPLHF
TRBJ2-2	16	NA	NA	TRBV27	TGTGCCATCAGTTTGTTAGGGGGAGTGAACACCGGGGAGCTGTTTTTT	CAISLLGGVNTGELFF
TRBJ2-5	15	few	NA	TRBV12-3/TRBV12-4	TGTGCCAACAGCCGATGGACTGGAAACCAAGAGACCCAGTACTTC	CANSRWTGNQETQYF